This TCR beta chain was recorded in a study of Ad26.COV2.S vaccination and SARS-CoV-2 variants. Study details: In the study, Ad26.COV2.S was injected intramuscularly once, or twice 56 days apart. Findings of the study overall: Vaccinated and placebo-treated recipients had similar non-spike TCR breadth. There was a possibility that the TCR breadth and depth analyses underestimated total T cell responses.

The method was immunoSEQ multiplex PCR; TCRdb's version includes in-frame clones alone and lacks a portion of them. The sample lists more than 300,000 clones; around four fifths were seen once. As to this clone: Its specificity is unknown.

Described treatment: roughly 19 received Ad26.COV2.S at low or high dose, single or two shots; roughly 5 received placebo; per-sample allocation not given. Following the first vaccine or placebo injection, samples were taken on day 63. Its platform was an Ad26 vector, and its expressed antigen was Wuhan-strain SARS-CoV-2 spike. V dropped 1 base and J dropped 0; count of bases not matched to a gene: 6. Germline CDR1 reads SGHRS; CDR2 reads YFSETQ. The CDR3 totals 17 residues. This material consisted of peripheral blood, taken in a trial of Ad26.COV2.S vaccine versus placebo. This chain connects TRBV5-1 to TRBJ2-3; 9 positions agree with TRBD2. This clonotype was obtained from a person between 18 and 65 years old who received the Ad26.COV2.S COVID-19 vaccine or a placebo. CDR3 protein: CASSLWASGASTDTQYF. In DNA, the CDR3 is TGCGCCAGCAGCTTGTGGGCTAGCGGGGCCAGCACAGATACGCAGTATTTT.